A single T cell receptor (beta chain) is shown here with its context. The antigen remains unidentified. The authors prepared the TCRbeta library with unique molecular identifiers. Via MiXCR, TCRdb re-called the PCR reads, giving one row per CDR3 protein. The data show 530,000 or so distinct CDR3 sequences, 25% to 30% seen once. Per germline, CDR1 MNHEY and CDR2 SVGEGT. V shed 4 bases and J shed 2 bases, with 12 bases lying between them. This CDR3 is built from 14 residues. This sample was taken from a study of T-cell reconstitution after alpha-beta-depleted transplantation in children. Study-wide points: There were some patients whose high TCRbeta diversity at day 60 came from surviving recipient T cells and thymic progenitors. Several hundred expanded graft clones reportedly gave rise to the alpha-beta T cells present about two months after transplant. Newly produced T cells mostly accounted for T-cell counts and diversity one year post-transplant.

The chain joins TRBV6-2 or TRBV6-3 to TRBJ2-7; D may be TRBD1 (6 bases). The sequences come from PBMCs, collected before TCRalphabeta/CD19-depleted stem cell transplant. This TCR was sampled from a boy under two years old with Wiskott-Aldrich syndrome, due to receive a stem cell transplant. DNA of the CDR3: TGTGCCAGCAGTTCCATCCGACAGGCCTACGAGCAGTACTTC. Translated, it gives CASSSIRQAYEQYF.